A single sample is the source of the 24 T cell receptor beta chains below, sequenced in a study of OX40 agonist ivuxolimab in advanced cancers. The protocol was immunoSEQ multiplex PCR, while the TCRdb copy is restricted to in-frame clones and leaves out a portion. The sample yields roughly 20,000 clones, 86% seen once. Sequencing used CD4+ or CD8+ T cells sorted from blood, obtained in a trial of the OX40 agonist ivuxolimab. All receptors come from an adult with an advanced solid tumor such as melanoma, head and neck, liver or kidney cancer.

DNA for the CDR3: TGTGCCAGCTCGGCTCAGACAGACACAGATACGCAGTATTTT. This gives the protein CASSAQTDTDTQYF. J is TRBJ2-3 and V is TRBV18; TRBD1 might be the D (5 bases). CDR1 KGHSH and CDR2 LQKENI come from the germline V gene. The length of the CDR3 is 14 residues. Trimming removed 6 bases from V and 2 bases from J, with 12 bases in between.

The sample holds a few counts of this clone. This chain uses TRBV2 with TRBJ2-1; D gene ambiguous. The CDR3 length is 12 residues. Germline V gives CDR1 SNHLY, CDR2 FYNNEI. With 3 bases removed from V and 9 bases from J, the gap between germline ends came to 9 bases. CDR3 sequence: CASSDRGGEQFF. The CDR3 DNA reads as TGTGCCAGCAGTGACCGCGGCGGTGAGCAGTTCTTC.

This CDR3 is CASSISRARAQYF. In DNA form, the CDR3 reads TGTGCCAGTAGTATCTCCAGGGCCAGGGCGCAGTATTTT. The genes are TRBV19 and TRBJ2-3, with D maybe TRBD1 (5 bases). Germline loops: CDR1 LNHDA, CDR2 SQIVND (reference sequence). V lost 3 bases, J lost 10 bases, and 14 bases lay in between. CDR3 length equals 13 residues.

The chain has TRBV5-1 and TRBJ2-1; D is perhaps TRBD1 (5 bases). Germline V gene lookup returns CDR1 SGHRS and CDR2 YFSETQ. Between the trimmed V and J ends, which lost 3 bases and 9 bases, there was a span of 28 bases. This CDR3 region has 18 residues. The CDR3, as DNA: TGCGCCAGCAGCTCGACTCACATGGGTGGGGCCCAAATAGGTGAGCAGTTCTTC. Its translation is CASSSTHMGGAQIGEQFF.

This chain links TRBV5-5 with TRBJ1-2; D is ambiguous. The length of the CDR3 is 15 residues. V lost 0 bases, J lost 0 bases, and 9 bases lay in between. CDR1 and CDR2 from the germline V gene are SGHKS and YYEKEE (reference sequence). This CDR3 is CASSLEVIANYGYTF. CDR3 DNA: TGTGCCAGCAGCTTGGAGGTCATAGCTAACTATGGCTACACCTTC.

As for this clone: Distinct nucleotide sequences in the sample also encode this CDR3. In DNA form, the CDR3 reads TGTGCCAGCAGTGATGGAGGGGGGTCTGGGGCCAACGTCCTGACTTTC. It is translated as CASSDGGGSGANVLTF. The V gene is TRBV6-4, the J gene TRBJ2-6; D possibly matches TRBD1 or TRBD2 (6 bases each). The CDR3 runs 16 residues. Germline values: CDR1 MRHNA, CDR2 SNTAGT. V lost 3 bases and J lost 1, with 10 bases in between.

The chain has TRBV7-9 and TRBJ2-5; weak D call: TRBD2 (5 bases). This CDR3 is built from 13 residues. V lost 5 bases and J lost 5, with 12 bases in between. Germline V CDR1 and CDR2: SEHNR, FQNEAQ (reference sequence). CDR3 amino acids: CASSPRASETQYF. The DNA of the CDR3 is TGTGCCAGCAGCCCACGGGCTAGCGAGACCCAGTACTTC.

This clone was seen a single time. The chain uses TRBV11-2 and TRBJ1-5; D ambiguous. This CDR3 comprises 13 residues. Germline assignment: CDR1 SGHAT and CDR2 FQNNGV. V was pared by 5 bases and J by 0 bases, with 5 bases between. CDR3 sequence: CASSLYSNQPQHF. In DNA form, the CDR3 reads TGTGCCAGCAGCCTCTATAGCAATCAGCCCCAGCATTTT.

The rearrangement uses TRBV6-6 and TRBJ1-2; 10 nucleotides line up with TRBD1. The length of the CDR3 is 14 residues. The junction had 9 bases not matched to a gene; V was cut back by 7 bases and J by 7 bases. The germline CDR1 and CDR2 sequences are MNHNY and SVGAGI (reference sequence). CDR3 sequence (DNA): TGTGCCAGCACCCCCACGACAGGGGGCTTTGGCTACACCTTC. This codes for CASTPTTGGFGYTF.

CDR3 bases: TGTGCCAGCAGCTTAGTCCGGAACAATGAGCAGTTCTTC. Translating it yields CASSLVRNNEQFF. This chain links TRBV7-6 with TRBJ2-1; D remains ambiguous. Germline loops: CDR1 SGHVS, CDR2 FNYEAQ. Trimming shortened V by 1 base and J by 5 bases, and 6 bases separated the two germline ends. The CDR3 is made up of 13 amino acids.

V and J are TRBV9 and TRBJ2-3, with D perhaps TRBD1 (6 bases). Per the germline V gene, CDR1 is SGDLS and CDR2 is YYNGEE. This CDR3 contains 17 residues. Trimming shortened V by 4 bases and J by 2 bases, and 20 bases separated the two germline ends. CDR3: CASSPSARGFSTDTQYF. DNA of the CDR3: TGTGCCAGCAGCCCTAGTGCCAGGGGCTTCTCCACAGATACGCAGTATTTT.

The chain uses TRBV6-5 and TRBJ2-7; the match to TRBD1 covers 10 bases. V shed 5 bases, J shed 6 bases, and the junction held 7 bases outside the gene matches. There are 14 residues in the CDR3. Germline-derived CDR1 and CDR2 are MNHEY and SVGAGI. In DNA, the CDR3 is TGTGCCAGCAGTCACAGACAGGGGGCGCTCGAGCAGTACTTC. This codes for CASSHRQGALEQYF.

The chain joins TRBV9 to TRBJ1-4, with D maybe TRBD1 (5 bases). The CDR3 is made up of 15 amino acids. Germline V gene data show CDR1 as SGDLS and CDR2 as YYNGEE. Deletions cut 0 bases from V and 4 bases from J, with 10 bases between. The CDR3, as DNA: TGTGCCAGCAGCGTAGATGGGGCGGTTAATGAAAAACTGTTTTTT. This codes for CASSVDGAVNEKLFF.

This clone was seen more than once but under ten times. CDR3 protein: CASKDIMNSNQPQHF. The CDR3 DNA reads TGTGCCAGCAAAGACATAATGAATAGCAATCAGCCCCAGCATTTT. This rearrangement joins TRBV6-6 to TRBJ1-5; D ambiguous. The germline V and J ends were trimmed by 7 bases and 0 bases, with 13 bases remaining between them. This CDR3 is 15 amino acids long. Germline V gene lookup returns CDR1 MNHNY and CDR2 SVGAGI (reference sequence).

The chain carries TRBV29-1 and TRBJ1-2, with 8 bases that match TRBD1. V lost 6 bases, J lost 7 bases, and 7 bases stayed unmatched. The CDR3 is 12 amino acids. Germline CDR1 and CDR2: SQVTM and ANQGSEA. The CDR3 loop is CSVPGQAFGYTF. The CDR3 DNA sequence: TGCAGCGTACCGGGACAGGCCTTTGGCTACACCTTC.

The chain couples TRBV7-6 to TRBJ1-4, with a weak D call TRBD1 (6 bases). Between the trimmed V and J ends, which lost 5 bases and 4 bases, there was a span of 14 bases. CDR1 and CDR2 (germline): SGHVS, FNYEAQ. This CDR3 is 15 amino acids long. The CDR3 nucleotides are TGTGCCAGCAGCCCCTGGACGGGACATAATGAAAAACTGTTTTTT. This sequence encodes CASSPWTGHNEKLFF.

The chain has TRBV25-1 and TRBJ2-5; 9 bases are a match to TRBD1. Trimming took 4 bases from V and 3 from J; bases not matched to a gene: 6. This CDR3 is built from 15 residues. Germline V gene lookup returns CDR1 MGHDK and CDR2 SYGVNS. This CDR3 is CASSGLGQGKETQYF. Written as DNA, the CDR3 is TGTGCCAGCAGTGGGCTAGGACAGGGGAAAGAGACCCAGTACTTC.

The rearrangement links TRBV11-2 to TRBJ2-7; D is uncertain. CDR3 length equals 13 residues. Trimming removed 0 bases from V and 4 bases from J, with 7 bases in between. Germline lookup yields CDR1 SGHAT and CDR2 FQNNGV. CDR3 bases: TGTGCCAGCAGCTTAGAAGCCGAATACGAGCAGTACTTC. Amino acid sequence: CASSLEAEYEQYF.

The rearrangement links TRBV9 to TRBJ2-5; D is possibly TRBD2 (7 bases). Germline values: CDR1 SGDLS, CDR2 YYNGEE. The CDR3 length is 17 residues. V lost 0 bases and J 1 base, leaving 16 bases between the germline ends. This CDR3 is CASSVATGGAVQETQYF. In DNA, the CDR3 is TGTGCCAGCAGCGTAGCTACTGGGGGGGCAGTCCAAGAGACCCAGTACTTC.

The CDR3 loop is CASSPDQVPRKFF. The CDR3 DNA follows: TGTGCCAGCAGCCCCGACCAGGTCCCTCGAAAGTTCTTC. V is TRBV7-2 and J is TRBJ2-1; no definite D call. The V and J ends lost 5 bases and 14 bases respectively, with 19 bases between them. The CDR3 runs to 13 residues. CDR1 is SGHTA and CDR2 is FQGNSA in the germline V gene.

The J gene is TRBJ2-1, the V gene TRBV18, with D possibly being TRBD2 (6 bases). CDR1 and CDR2 from the germline V gene are KGHSH and LQKENI. V was shortened by 3 bases and J by 7 bases, with 10 bases between the two germline ends. The CDR3 totals 13 residues. The CDR3 sequence is CASSPGLPNEQFF. The CDR3 nucleotides read TGTGCCAGCTCACCGGGACTCCCTAATGAGCAGTTCTTC.

The rearrangement links TRBV19 to TRBJ1-1; perhaps TRBD1 as D (6 bases). Germline-derived CDR1 and CDR2 are LNHDA and SQIVND (reference sequence). Trimming removed 0 bases from V and 8 bases from J, with 19 bases in between. The CDR3 runs to 16 residues. This chain's CDR3 is CASSIEGGPGNREAFF. As DNA, the CDR3 is TGTGCCAGTAGTATAGAAGGGGGGCCAGGAAACAGGGAAGCTTTCTTT.

The genes are TRBV19 and TRBJ2-3; TRBD2 matches 7 bases. CDR1 and CDR2 (germline): LNHDA, SQIVND (reference sequence). The CDR3 consists of 15 residues. V lost 4 bases and J lost 0; bases outside the gene matches: 4. Here the CDR3 reads CASSTTSLSTDTQYF. DNA for the CDR3: TGTGCCAGTAGTACGACTAGCCTTAGCACAGATACGCAGTATTTT.

The chain is built from TRBV7-2 and TRBJ2-3; either TRBD1 or TRBD2 may fit D (7 bases each). V lost 0 bases, J lost 4 bases, and 11 bases lay in between. From germline, CDR1 is SGHTA and CDR2 FQGNSA. This CDR3 has 15 residues. The CDR3 DNA sequence: TGTGCCAGCAGCTTAGCGCCAGGGGGGGCAGATACGCAGTATTTT. Translation gives CASSLAPGGADTQYF.